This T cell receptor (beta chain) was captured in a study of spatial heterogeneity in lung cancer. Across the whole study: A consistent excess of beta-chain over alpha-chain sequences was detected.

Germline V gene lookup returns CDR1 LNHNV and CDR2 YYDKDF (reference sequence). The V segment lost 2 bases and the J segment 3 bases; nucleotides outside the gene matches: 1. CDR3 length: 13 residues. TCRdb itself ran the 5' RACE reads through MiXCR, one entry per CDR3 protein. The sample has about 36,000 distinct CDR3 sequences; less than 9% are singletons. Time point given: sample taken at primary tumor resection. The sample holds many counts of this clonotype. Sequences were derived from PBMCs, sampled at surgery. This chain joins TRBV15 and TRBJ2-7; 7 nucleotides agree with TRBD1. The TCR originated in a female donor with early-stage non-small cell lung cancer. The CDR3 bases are TGTGCCACCAGCAGAAACAGGGGCTACGAGCAGTACTTC. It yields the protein CATSRNRGYEQYF.